This T cell receptor beta chain was recorded in a study of shared clonotypes between healthy human individuals. CDR3 length: 13 amino acids. Germline-derived CDR1 and CDR2 are MDHEN and SYDVKM. V shed 6 bases and J shed 0 bases, with 6 bases lying between them. In the original processing: Filtering differed because ImmunoSEQ produced junction-only sequences that carried no quality scores. This table comes from immunoSEQ multiplex PCR, and its TCRdb copy is limited to in-frame clones, with some not included. D and trimming were read from the DNA, whereas the V and J calls and clone size are those reported in that table. The sample carries millions of clones, 85% to 95% recorded once.

The chain carries TRBV28 and TRBJ1-3; unclear D gene. The TCR comes from a man aged 18 to 30 in good health. Sequencing was carried out using naive CD4+ T cells sorted from blood. Sample subset: CD45RA+ positively selected. CDR3 sequence: CASSPFSGNTIYF. DNA of the CDR3: TGTGCCAGCAGCCCCTTCTCTGGAAACACCATATATTTT.